The table lists the clone carrying this TCR beta chain with a few counts. This CDR3 has 14 residues. V gave up 5 bases and J gave up 0 bases, with 11 bases separating them. This sample stems from a study of blood T cells in healthy people across ages. Study-wide background: Per every two T cells, about one barcoded beta molecule was captured by template switching.

Investigators took around 10 milliliters of peripheral blood from every donor. Combining a sample-barcoded 5' primer with a J-beta primer mix, a second PCR ran for 7 to 11 cycles. A minimum of 2.5 million CDR3-containing paired-end reads was obtained for each sample. TCRdb used MiXCR to reprocess the 5' RACE reads, holding one entry per CDR3 protein. The sample lists hundreds of thousands of distinct CDR3 sequences; around 49% were seen once. The receptor's source is an older woman in good health. The chain has TRBV12-3 or TRBV12-4 and TRBJ2-7, with TRBD2 as a possible D gene (5 bases). Sequencing was done on a sample of blood. The CDR3 protein is CASSRLTSSYEQYF. The CDR3 nucleotides read TGTGCCAGCAGTAGGCTCACTAGCTCCTACGAGCAGTACTTC.